This T cell receptor beta chain was recovered during a study of regulatory T cells in long-lasting Graves disease. Study-level findings and limits: The study found persistent patients shared more public clonotypes (roughly 3,000) than new patients (nearly 1,000).

With regard to this clonotype: Its antigen is not known.

Arm-PCR of CDR3 regions and iRepertoire HTBI primers were the basis on which TCR beta libraries were built. How the authors handled the data: In the combined samples, 50 to 75 TRBV and 14 to 15 TRBJ segments were identified. TCRdb used MiXCR to reprocess the multiplex PCR reads, holding one entry per CDR3 protein. The V and J calls were not made by the authors but by TCRdb's processing. The table has some 340,000 distinct CDR3 sequences, 23% seen once; the top ten hold approximately 28%. Time point defined: persistent/refractory GD, antithyroid drugs over 5 years with positive TRAb. The TCR library was made from RNA extracted from PBMCs. Patients of an endocrinology department in Xi'an, China, were included. This clonotype was sampled from a woman aged 40 to 55 with Graves disease. The sample in question was peripheral blood mononuclear cells (PBMCs), obtained when the disease was refractory, from a patient treated with antithyroid drugs.

CDR3 nucleotides: TGTGCCAGCAGTCCTAACTCCTACGAGCAGTACTTC. The encoded protein is CASSPNSYEQYF. V gene TRBV27 combines with J gene TRBJ2-7; D ambiguous. Trimming cost V 5 bases and J 0 bases, with 5 bases left between them. CDR3 length: 12 residues. Germline-derived CDR1 and CDR2 are MNHEY and SMNVEV (reference sequence).